The 18 T cell receptor beta chains presented below share a single source sample, sequenced in a study of early T cells in non-severe SARS-CoV-2 infection. TCRdb used MiXCR to reprocess the 5' RACE reads, holding one entry per CDR3 protein. The sample yields some 54,000 distinct CDR3 sequences, roughly 10% seen once. The source material was whole blood. The receptor set was obtained from an adult who was a healthcare worker with PCR-confirmed SARS-CoV-2 infection or an uninfected control (not recorded which).

In its sample, this clonotype was seen a few times. The gene calls are TRBV20-1 and TRBJ2-2, with 7 bases matching TRBD1. This CDR3 is built from 15 residues. Trimming removed 5 bases from V and 8 bases from J; junction bases left unmatched: 14. CDR1 DFQATT and CDR2 SNEGSKA come from the germline V gene (reference sequence). CDR3: CSALVGTAKRGELFF. DNA of the CDR3: TGCAGTGCTCTGGTCGGGACAGCCAAAAGAGGGGAGCTGTTTTTT.

This clonotype showed up just a few times. This chain uses TRBV7-9 with TRBJ1-1; 8 bases fit TRBD1. J gave up 4 bases and V 1 base, and 2 bases lay outside the gene matches. CDR1 is SEHNR, CDR2 FQNEAQ, per germline (reference sequence). The CDR3 has 14 amino acids. CDR3 DNA sequence: TGTGCCAGCAGCTTAGGACAGGGGAGCACTGAAGCTTTCTTT. This translates into CASSLGQGSTEAFF.

The V gene is TRBV3-1, the J gene TRBJ1-1; the D is unclear. The CDR3 consists of 12 residues. Germline CDR1 reads LGHDT; CDR2 reads YNNKEL (reference sequence). Trimming shortened V by 5 bases and J by 5 bases, and 9 bases separated the two germline ends. CDR3 in amino acids: CASSRHSTEAFF. The CDR3 coding sequence is TGTGCCAGCAGCAGACATAGTACTGAAGCTTTCTTT.

CDR3 protein: CASSQDRPQGENTGELFF. The CDR3 region has the DNA TGTGCCAGCAGCCAAGATAGGCCCCAGGGGGAGAACACCGGGGAGCTGTTTTTT. The chain uses TRBV4-2 and TRBJ2-2, with 7 bases matching TRBD1. V gave up 0 bases and J gave up 1 base; unmatched junction bases: 8. The germline V gene encodes CDR1 LGHNA and CDR2 YNFKEQ. The CDR3 is made up of 18 amino acids.

This clonotype showed up just a few times. The rearrangement joins TRBV20-1 to TRBJ2-7; weak D call: TRBD1 (6 bases). Germline CDR1 reads DFQATT; CDR2 reads SNEGSKA (reference sequence). The CDR3 sequence is 15 residues long. V shed 2 bases and J shed 3 bases, with 17 bases lying between them. CDR3 loop: CSARSPGTRVYEQYF. As DNA, the CDR3 is TGCAGTGCTAGATCACCAGGGACACGGGTCTACGAGCAGTACTTC.

V usage is TRBV12-3 or TRBV12-4 and J usage is TRBJ2-1, with 13 bases that match TRBD2. Germline trimming cut 6 bases from V and 1 base from J; bases unmatched to any gene: 3. CDR3 length: 16 residues. CDR3 region: CASRRTSGRSYNEQFF. The CDR3 DNA is TGTGCCAGCAGGCGGACTAGCGGGAGATCCTACAATGAGCAGTTCTTC.

This clonotype was detected ten times or more. This sequence joins TRBV27 and TRBJ2-7, with 10 bases lining up with TRBD2. The CDR3 spans 16 residues. CDR1 is MNHEY and CDR2 is SMNVEV in the germline V gene (reference sequence). The junction had 13 bases not matched to a gene; V was cut back by 5 bases and J by 6 bases. DNA of the CDR3: TGTGCCAGCAGTCCCCCGCTCAGCGGGAGGGCAGGCGAGCAGTACTTC. It codes for CASSPPLSGRAGEQYF.

The rearrangement links TRBV29-1 to TRBJ1-1; TRBD1 matches at 8 bases. The CDR3 loop spans 16 amino acids. Trimming took 4 bases from V and 1 from J; bases not matched to a gene: 11. The germline V gene encodes CDR1 SQVTM and CDR2 ANQGSEA. CDR3 sequence (DNA): TGCAGCGTTGCGGACCGAGGGACAGGCCCGAACACTGAAGCTTTCTTT. Encoded protein: CSVADRGTGPNTEAFF.

V and J are TRBV7-8 and TRBJ2-1; unclear D gene. V gave up 1 base and J gave up 4 bases, with 8 bases separating them. The CDR3 contains 14 residues. CDR1 and CDR2 (germline): SGHVS, FQNEAQ. CDR3 sequence (DNA): TGTGCCAGCAGCTTAGGTCCCCATTACAATGAGCAGTTCTTC. This sequence encodes CASSLGPHYNEQFF.

This clonotype came up many times. The chain links TRBV24-1 to TRBJ2-5; 7 nucleotides line up with TRBD1. The CDR3 covers 15 residues. Per the germline V gene, CDR1 is KGHDR and CDR2 is SFDVKD. V was pared by 4 bases and J by 3 bases, with 7 bases of the junction left unmatched. CDR3 region: CATSDPGQDEETQYF. In DNA, the CDR3 is TGTGCCACCAGTGACCCCGGACAGGATGAAGAGACCCAGTACTTC.

This clonotype was recorded a few times. V gene TRBV5-1 combines with J gene TRBJ1-3; D perhaps matches TRBD1 (6 bases). Trimming removed 6 bases at V and 3 bases at J, with 22 bases between. The CDR3 totals 17 residues. Germline loops: CDR1 SGHRS, CDR2 YFSETQ. CDR3 in DNA: TGCGCCAGCACCACCCTAGGTGAGACAGGCATTGGAAACACCATATATTTT. Amino acid sequence: CASTTLGETGIGNTIYF.

This clonotype was seen at least ten times. This chain joins TRBV27 and TRBJ1-5; D gene ambiguous. This CDR3 comprises 14 residues. Trimming took off 5 bases at V and 2 bases at J, with 10 bases between the two ends. Looked up from germline, CDR1 is MNHEY and CDR2 is SMNVEV (reference sequence). The CDR3 DNA is TGTGCCAGCAGTCTCGTAGAGGGCAATCAGCCCCAGCATTTT. It encodes CASSLVEGNQPQHF.

This clonotype appeared many times. CDR3 residues: CASRGLNTEAFF. DNA for the CDR3: TGCGCCAGCCGGGGGCTGAACACTGAAGCTTTCTTT. The genes are TRBV10-2 and TRBJ1-1; the D gene is possibly TRBD1 (6 bases). In germline, CDR1 is WSHSY, CDR2 SAAADI. V shed 8 bases and J shed 0 bases, with 7 bases lying between them. CDR3 length equals 12 residues.

This clonotype was seen repeatedly, ten times or more. The chain recombines TRBV11-2 with TRBJ2-3; 9 bases match TRBD2. Germline trimming cut 0 bases from V and 6 bases from J; bases unmatched to any gene: 10. Per germline, CDR1 SGHAT and CDR2 FQNNGV. The CDR3 contains 17 residues. CDR3 loop: CASSLDHQRGESDTQYF. As DNA, the CDR3 is TGTGCCAGCAGCTTAGATCATCAGCGGGGGGAATCGGATACGCAGTATTTT. Using reference TRBV11-2 and TRBJ2-3 for the parts outside the CDR3, the full variable domain is EAGVAQSPRYKIIEKRQSVAFWCNPISGHATLYWYQQILGQGPKLLIQFQNNGVVDDSQLPKDRFSAERLKGVDSTLKIQPAKLEDSAVYLCASSLDHQRGESDTQYFGPGTRLTVL.

The chain has TRBV7-2 and TRBJ2-3; 10 bases are a match to TRBD2. V lost 1 base and J lost 8; bases outside the gene matches: 3. The length of the CDR3 is 14 residues. CDR1 is SGHTA and CDR2 is FQGNSA in the germline V gene. CDR3 protein: CASSLDLAGVTQYF. The CDR3 DNA follows: TGTGCCAGCAGCTTAGATCTAGCGGGAGTTACGCAGTATTTT.

This clonotype was seen many times. The genes are TRBV7-3 and TRBJ2-7; maybe TRBD1 (6 bases). The CDR3 spans 15 residues. The V end lost 5 bases, the J end lost 4 bases, and 18 bases lay between the germline ends. Per the germline V gene, CDR1 is SGHTA and CDR2 is FQGTGA. The CDR3 DNA reads as TGTGCCAGCAGCGCGCACACAGGGAGAAGTTACGAGCAGTACTTC. Translation: CASSAHTGRSYEQYF.

This clonotype has a count of ten or more. This sequence joins TRBV29-1 and TRBJ1-2, with TRBD1 identical over 7 bases. The CDR3 runs to 12 residues. V was pared by 7 bases and J by 8 bases, with 10 bases of the junction left unmatched. CDR1 is SQVTM and CDR2 is ANQGSEA in the germline V gene. The CDR3 protein is CSAVTGVLGYTF. For the CDR3, the DNA is TGCAGCGCTGTAACAGGGGTACTCGGCTACACCTTC.

The table lists this clonotype with a few counts. The rearrangement joins TRBV24-1 to TRBJ2-5, with D perhaps TRBD2 (6 bases). Germline CDR1 is KGHDR and CDR2 is SFDVKD. Between the trimmed V and J ends, which lost 3 bases and 0 bases, there was a span of 16 bases. This CDR3 contains 17 residues. Here the CDR3 reads CATSDTPSDPYQETQYF. The CDR3 DNA follows: TGTGCCACCAGTGATACCCCTAGCGATCCATACCAAGAGACCCAGTACTTC.